What follows is one TCR beta chain and its context. Its antigen is currently unknown. A much larger clone sits a single nucleotide away, making a read error possible. Clones were sequenced by immunoSEQ multiplex PCR, and TCRdb holds only the in-frame ones, with some missing. The data hold 150,000 to 200,000 clones, with 93% observed a single time. These data belong to a study of T cell responses to AZD1222 COVID-19 vaccine. General observations from the study: Compared with day 0, the breadth and depth of the Spike-specific TCR repertoire rose significantly after two doses of AZD1222.

The TCR originated in an adult in good health. The sample here was peripheral blood, taken on day 0 of AZD1222 vaccination.

In DNA, the CDR3 is TGTGCCAGCAGCCAGGGGAACTATGGCTACACCTTC. Amino acid sequence: CASSQGNYGYTF. The V and J genes are TRBV6-5 and TRBJ1-2, with D maybe TRBD1 (6 bases). V lost 6 bases to trimming and J lost 2 bases, with 7 bases between them. The CDR3 runs to 12 residues. The germline V gene encodes CDR1 MNHEY and CDR2 SVGAGI.